This entry describes one T cell receptor (beta chain). This may stem from a read error, because a much larger clone lies one nucleotide away. This sample stems from a study of T cells in Graves' hyperthyroidism and ophthalmopathy. TCR beta CDR3 regions were amplified from RNA transcripts. Initially, a first-round RT-PCR of the TCR CDR3 employed the HTBI primer set. TCRdb redid the calling of the multiplex PCR reads with MiXCR, one entry per CDR3 protein. The sample contains about 570,000 distinct CDR3 sequences, around 42% of which appear only once. This CDR3 has 15 residues. Deletions cut 5 bases from V and 0 bases from J, with 13 bases between. Uncontrolled infection, other autoimmune disease, pregnancy or lactation barred patients from enrollment.

The chain carries TRBV12-3 or TRBV12-4 and TRBJ1-1; D is unresolved. The TCR originated in an adult woman with Graves' disease, either hyperthyroidism or ophthalmopathy (not recorded which). The specimen sequenced was peripheral blood or thyroid tissue (not recorded which). CDR3 DNA sequence: TGTGCCAGCAGTCCGACGGATTGTTTGAACACTGAAGCTTTCTTT. This codes for CASSPTDCLNTEAFF.